The clone carrying this TCR beta chain was recorded once. Libraries were prepared by immunoSEQ multiplex PCR; TCRdb keeps only in-frame clonotypes and omits some of them. The sample includes roughly 95,000 clones, 70% to 90% of them seen just once. This sample was included in a study of control samples from healthy donors and cancer patients. This CDR3 has 12 residues. Trimming removed 10 bases at V and 3 bases at J, with 11 bases between. The V gene's germline CDR1 is KGHDR and CDR2 SFDVKD. The chain recombines TRBV24-1 with TRBJ2-5; D is perhaps TRBD2 (6 bases). This TCR was sampled from a young man in good health. Sequenced material: blood. The CDR3 sequence: CATKTGEETQYF. The DNA of the CDR3 is TGTGCCACAAAGACGGGAGAAGAGACCCAGTACTTC.